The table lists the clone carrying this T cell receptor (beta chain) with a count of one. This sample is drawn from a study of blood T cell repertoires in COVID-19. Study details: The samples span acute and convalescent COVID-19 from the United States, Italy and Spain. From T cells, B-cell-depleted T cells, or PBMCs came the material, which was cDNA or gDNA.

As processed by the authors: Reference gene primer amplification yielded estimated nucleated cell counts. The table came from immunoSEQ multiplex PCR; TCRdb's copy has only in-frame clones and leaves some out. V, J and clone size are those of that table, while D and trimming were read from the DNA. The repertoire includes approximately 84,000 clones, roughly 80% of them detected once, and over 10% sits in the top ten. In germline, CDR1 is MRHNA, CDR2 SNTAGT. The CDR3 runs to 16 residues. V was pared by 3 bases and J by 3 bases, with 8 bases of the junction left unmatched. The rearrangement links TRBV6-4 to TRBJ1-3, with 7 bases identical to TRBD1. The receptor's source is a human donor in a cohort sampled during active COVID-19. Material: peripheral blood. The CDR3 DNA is TGTGCCAGCAGTGAAGGGACAGTCTCTCTTGGAAACACCATATATTTT. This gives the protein CASSEGTVSLGNTIYF.